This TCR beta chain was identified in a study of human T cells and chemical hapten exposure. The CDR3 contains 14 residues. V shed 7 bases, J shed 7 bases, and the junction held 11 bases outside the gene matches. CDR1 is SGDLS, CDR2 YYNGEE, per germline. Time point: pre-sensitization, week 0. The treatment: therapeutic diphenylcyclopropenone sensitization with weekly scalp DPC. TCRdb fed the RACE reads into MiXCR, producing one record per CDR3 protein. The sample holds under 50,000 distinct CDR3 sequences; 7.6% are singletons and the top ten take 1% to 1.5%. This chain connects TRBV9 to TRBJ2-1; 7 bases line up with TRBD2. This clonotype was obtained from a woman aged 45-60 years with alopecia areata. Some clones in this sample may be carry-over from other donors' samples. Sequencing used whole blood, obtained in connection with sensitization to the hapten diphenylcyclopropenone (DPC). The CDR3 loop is CASALGLAANEQFF. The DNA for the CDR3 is TGTGCCAGCGCCCTAGGCCTAGCGGCTAATGAGCAGTTCTTC. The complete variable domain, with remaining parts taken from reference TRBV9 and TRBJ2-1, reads DSGVTQTPKHLITATGQRVTLRCSPRSGDLSVYWYQQSLDQGLQFLIQYYNGEERAKGNILERFSAQQFPDLHSELNLSSLELGDSALYFCASALGLAANEQFFGPGTRLTVL.